One and the same sample provided the 4 T cell receptor beta chains below, sequenced in a study of T cell repertoires in cytomegalovirus infection. One entry per CDR3 protein results from TCRdb running MiXCR on the reads. The profile covers fewer than 1,000,000 distinct CDR3 sequences, with roughly 31% appearing a single time and over 11% taken by the ten largest. No cognate antigen is known for these TCRs. The source material was cultured CD8+ T cells from PBMCs, sampled from culture after CMV antigen stimulation. All receptors derive from a human donor in good health (CMV status not recorded). Some clones in this sample may be carry-over from other donors' samples.

The rearrangement uses TRBV12-3 or TRBV12-4 and TRBJ1-1; D is unresolved. The CDR3 extends over 12 amino acids. Trimming removed 2 bases at V and 8 bases at J, with 9 bases between. The CDR3 loop is CASSLPGIEAFF. DNA of the CDR3: TGTGCCAGCAGTTTACCGGGGATCGAAGCTTTCTTT.

In its sample, this clonotype was seen many times. V gene TRBV7-6 combines with J gene TRBJ2-2; the D gene could be TRBD1 or TRBD2 (5 bases each). The CDR3 contains 13 residues. CDR1 and CDR2 from the germline V gene are SGHVS and FNYEAQ. Trimming pared 5 bases from V and 4 bases from J, leaving 8 bases between. CDR3 DNA sequence: TGTGCCAGCAGCCCGGGACGCACCGGGGAGCTGTTTTTT. This codes for CASSPGRTGELFF.

This clonotype was detected ten times or more. This rearrangement joins TRBV7-2 to TRBJ2-3; D remains unclear. V lost 2 bases, J lost 2 bases, and 17 bases lay in between. CDR3 length: 17 residues. Germline V gives CDR1 SGHTA, CDR2 FQGNSA. CDR3 sequence reads: CASSLLSLGDFTDTQYF. As DNA, the CDR3 is TGTGCCAGCAGCTTACTTTCTCTTGGCGACTTCACAGATACGCAGTATTTT.

The chain is built from TRBV6-2 or TRBV6-3 and TRBJ2-3, with 7 bases fitting TRBD2. The CDR3 runs to 17 residues. After removal of 1 base from V and 1 base from J, the junction contained 8 bases not matched to a gene. Germline-derived CDR1 and CDR2 are MNHEY and SVGEGT. The CDR3 protein is CASSYFRREGGTDTQYF. The DNA of the CDR3 is TGTGCCAGCAGTTACTTTAGGAGGGAGGGAGGCACAGATACGCAGTATTTT.